This T cell receptor beta chain appears in the sequencing data of a study of T cell responses to AZD1222 COVID-19 vaccine. Data came from immunoSEQ multiplex PCR; TCRdb stores just in-frame clones and leaves some out. This table holds roughly 150,000 clones, approximately 91% found once. The CDR3 totals 16 residues. With 5 bases clipped from V and 2 bases from J, the junction kept 12 bases outside the gene matches. Germline V gives CDR1 SGHRS, CDR2 YFSETQ. This chain joins TRBV5-1 and TRBJ1-2; 7 nucleotides align to TRBD1. The sequence derives from an adult who received the AZD1222 COVID-19 vaccine. The specimen comprised peripheral blood, sampled 28 days after the second AZD1222 dose. The CDR3 nucleotides read TGCGCCAGCAGTCACCGGGACAGCTATGGCAACTATGGCTACACCTTC. Translating it yields CASSHRDSYGNYGYTF.